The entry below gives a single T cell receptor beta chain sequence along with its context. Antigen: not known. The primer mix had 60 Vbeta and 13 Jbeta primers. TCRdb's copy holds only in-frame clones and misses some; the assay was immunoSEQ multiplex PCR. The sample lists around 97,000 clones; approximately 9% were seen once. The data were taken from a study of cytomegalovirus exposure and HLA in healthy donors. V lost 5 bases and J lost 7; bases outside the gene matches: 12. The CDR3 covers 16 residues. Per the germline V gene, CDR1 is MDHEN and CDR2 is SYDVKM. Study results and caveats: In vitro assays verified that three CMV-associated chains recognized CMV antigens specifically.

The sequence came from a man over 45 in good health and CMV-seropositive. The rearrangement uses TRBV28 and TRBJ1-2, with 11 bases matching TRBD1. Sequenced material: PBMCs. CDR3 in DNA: TGTGCCAGCAGTCCGCATGAGGACAGGGGGCGCGGTGGCTACACCTTC. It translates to CASSPHEDRGRGGYTF.